Described below is a single T cell receptor (beta chain) sequence and its context. Its antigen is unknown. CDR3 length: 15 residues. Germline assignment: CDR1 SGHDT and CDR2 YYEEEE. V was shortened by 1 base and J by 4 bases, with 15 bases between the two germline ends. Data came from immunoSEQ multiplex PCR; TCRdb stores just in-frame clones and leaves some out. The sample lists 15,000 to 20,000 clones; about four fifths were seen once. Regarding time point: 4-8 weeks after completion of therapy. This sample is part of a study of T cell therapy after organ transplantation. The V and J genes are TRBV5-6 and TRBJ2-7; D may be TRBD1 (6 bases). The receptor's source is a human patient who had received a solid organ transplant and had CMV disease. Among the T cells, some may be from the graft donor. Source: CD8+ T cells from blood, taken after autologous CMV-specific T cell therapy. In DNA, the CDR3 is TGTGCCAGCAGCTTGTCCCAGGGACACACGTACGAGCAGTACTTC. Its protein is CASSLSQGHTYEQYF.